This T cell receptor beta chain emerged from a study of T cells in Graves' hyperthyroidism and ophthalmopathy. The source material, RNA transcripts, was used to amplify TCR beta CDR3 regions. Primed by the HTBI set, a first-round RT-PCR was run on the TCR CDR3. TCRdb redid the calling of the multiplex PCR reads with MiXCR, one entry per CDR3 protein. The table includes 300,000 to 450,000 distinct CDR3 sequences, approximately 14% detected once. This CDR3 is built from 15 residues. The germline gives CDR1 MDHEN, CDR2 SYDVKM. Trimming took off 7 bases at V and 4 bases at J, with 17 bases between the two ends. This clonotype has ten or more counts.

The TCR sequence derives from a woman younger than 35 with Graves' hyperthyroidism that later progressed to Graves' ophthalmopathy. This sequence joins TRBV28 and TRBJ1-5; D perhaps matches TRBD1 (5 bases). Specimen: blood. CDR3 amino acids: CASKKLGHPNQPQHF. DNA of the CDR3: TGTGCCAGCAAAAAACTAGGACACCCGAATCAGCCCCAGCATTTT.